This TCR beta chain stems from a study of PD-L1 blockade in urothelial cancer. About the study: Patients with male sex and bladder-origin urothelial cancer accounted for about nine tenths of the roughly 29 enrolled. Blood samples contained a median around 140,000 T cells. Blood was tested 3 weeks (second dose) and 6 weeks into treatment.

The CDR3 length is 16 residues. Trimming stripped 4 bases from V and 0 bases from J, with 13 bases between. CDR1 is MNHEY, CDR2 SVGAGI, per germline. Time point defined: pretreatment peripheral blood. The templates were synthetic TCR analogs, and they were spiked into each PCR. Method: immunoSEQ multiplex PCR; TCRdb's copy keeps in-frame clones and lacks some. Counted here are about 130,000 clones, 65% to 85% occurring once; the ten biggest clones make up about 2.9%. This specimen consisted of PBMCs, obtained around atezolizumab (anti-PD-L1) treatment. This sequence was found in a man between 45 and 60 years old with urothelial cancer. The rearrangement joins TRBV6-5 to TRBJ1-3, with D possibly matching TRBD1 (5 bases). The CDR3 spells CASSSGLLSSGNTIYF. In DNA, the CDR3 is TGTGCCAGCAGTTCGGGACTTCTCAGCTCTGGAAACACCATATATTTT.